The sequence of this T cell receptor beta chain was determined in a study of blood T cell repertoires in COVID-19. About the study: The study drew acute and convalescent COVID-19 samples from the United States, Italy and Spain. In each case, the material was cDNA or gDNA derived from T cells, B-cell-depleted T cells, or PBMCs.

Authors' processing steps: Estimated nucleated cell counts came from reference gene primer amplification. Sequencing was performed with immunoSEQ multiplex PCR; in TCRdb, only in-frame clones are kept and a portion is missing. That table supplies the V and J calls and clone size; D and trimming were determined from the DNA. The repertoire holds about 270,000 clones, with 65% to 85% as singletons. Germline values: CDR1 MGHRA, CDR2 YSYEKL. V lost 0 bases and J lost 0, with 21 bases in between. The CDR3 runs to 20 residues. The sample was peripheral blood. This sequence originates from a man at least 80 years old with acute or convalescent COVID-19. J is TRBJ1-3 and V is TRBV4-1; D remains ambiguous. The chain's CDR3 is CASSQDPRLTAGRSGNTIYF. Here the CDR3 DNA reads TGCGCCAGCAGCCAAGACCCTCGCTTGACGGCGGGCCGCTCTGGAAACACCATATATTTT.